This is a list of T cell receptor beta chains from one sample in a study of blood T cells in healthy people across ages. TCRdb used MiXCR to reprocess the 5' RACE reads, holding one entry per CDR3 protein. The sample has 650,000 to 950,000 distinct CDR3 sequences; 40% to 50% are singletons. The sample taken for sequencing was blood. These receptor sequences come from a man in his fifties or sixties in good health. Each CDR3 is given with its conserved first and last residue. D genes are given only for firm matches. Some rows mark clone size as missing; the rest say once, few, many or name a class of expanded clone.

cdr3_nt: TGTGCCAGCAGCTTAGAAGGACAGGCGGGGGCCAACGTCCTGACTTTC; cdr3_aa: CASSLEGQAGANVLTF; clone_size: NA; v_call: TRBV7-2; d_call: TRBD1; j_call: TRBJ2-6
cdr3_nt: TGCGCCAGCAGCCAAGATCCCGTGGGCGCCGATGAGCAGTTCTTC; cdr3_aa: CASSQDPVGADEQFF; clone_size: once; v_call: TRBV4-3; d_call: NA; j_call: TRBJ2-1
cdr3_nt: TGTGCCAGCAGCCTTGGGACTAGCAATGAGCAGTTCTTC; cdr3_aa: CASSLGTSNEQFF; clone_size: many; v_call: TRBV7-7; d_call: TRBD2; j_call: TRBJ2-1
cdr3_nt: TGTGCCAGCACCACTAGCGGGGGTTTAGCCAAGTGGGCCAATGAGCAGTTCTTC; cdr3_aa: CASTTSGGLAKWANEQFF; clone_size: NA; v_call: TRBV6-2/TRBV6-3; d_call: TRBD2; j_call: TRBJ2-1
cdr3_nt: TGTGCCAGCAGCGTACAGGGGAACTCTGGGGCCAACGTCCTGACTTTC; cdr3_aa: CASSVQGNSGANVLTF; clone_size: few; v_call: TRBV9; d_call: NA; j_call: TRBJ2-6
cdr3_nt: TGTGCCAGCAGGGGAAGTAGTAGTCGCTATGGCTACACCTTC; cdr3_aa: CASRGSSSRYGYTF; clone_size: once; v_call: TRBV2; d_call: NA; j_call: TRBJ1-2
cdr3_nt: TGTGCCAGCAGACTTGCCCCCGGGGAAAAACTGTTTTTT; cdr3_aa: CASRLAPGEKLFF; clone_size: NA; v_call: TRBV14; d_call: NA; j_call: TRBJ1-4
cdr3_nt: TGCGCCAGCAGCCAAAATCCTTGGAACACTGAAGCTTTCTTT; cdr3_aa: CASSQNPWNTEAFF; clone_size: NA; v_call: TRBV4-1; d_call: NA; j_call: TRBJ1-1
cdr3_nt: TGTGCCAGCAGCCAAGCCCACCCTACAGGTTGGAACACCGGGGAGCTGTTTTTT; cdr3_aa: CASSQAHPTGWNTGELFF; clone_size: NA; v_call: TRBV14; d_call: NA; j_call: TRBJ2-2
cdr3_nt: TGCAGCGTTCCTGGACTGGGTACTGAAGCTTTCTTT; cdr3_aa: CSVPGLGTEAFF; clone_size: few; v_call: TRBV29-1; d_call: NA; j_call: TRBJ1-1
cdr3_nt: TGTGCCAGCAGCTTCCCTCTCACAGATACGCAGTATTTT; cdr3_aa: CASSFPLTDTQYF; clone_size: NA; v_call: TRBV7-6; d_call: NA; j_call: TRBJ2-3
cdr3_nt: TGTGCCAGCAGCCGTTATGGGGAGCCAGGGTACGAGCAGTACTTC; cdr3_aa: CASSRYGEPGYEQYF; clone_size: many; v_call: TRBV7-9; d_call: NA; j_call: TRBJ2-7
cdr3_nt: TGTGCCAGCAAAGAAGGGACAGGGGTTTTTAATGAGCAGTTCTTC; cdr3_aa: CASKEGTGVFNEQFF; clone_size: few; v_call: TRBV2; d_call: TRBD1; j_call: TRBJ2-1
cdr3_nt: TGTGCCAGTTTGAGGAACACTGAAGCTTTCTTT; cdr3_aa: CASLRNTEAFF; clone_size: many; v_call: TRBV6-6; d_call: NA; j_call: TRBJ1-1
cdr3_nt: TGTGCCAGCAGCTTAGATGGTGGGACAGGGCCGTATGGCTACACCTTC; cdr3_aa: CASSLDGGTGPYGYTF; clone_size: many; v_call: TRBV11-2; d_call: TRBD1; j_call: TRBJ1-2
cdr3_nt: TGTGCCAGCAGCTTGGGACAGCTGTACAATGGGCAGTTCTTC; cdr3_aa: CASSLGQLYNGQFF; clone_size: NA; v_call: TRBV5-5; d_call: NA; j_call: TRBJ2-1
cdr3_nt: TGTGCCAGCCGAGGGACCCAAACAGGGCCCGCATTAGAAGAGACCCAGTACTTC; cdr3_aa: CASRGTQTGPALEETQYF; clone_size: NA; v_call: TRBV6-1; d_call: NA; j_call: TRBJ2-5
cdr3_nt: TGTGCCAGCTCACCGAATTCAAGGGAGACCCAGTACTTC; cdr3_aa: CASSPNSRETQYF; clone_size: NA; v_call: TRBV18; d_call: NA; j_call: TRBJ2-5
cdr3_nt: TGTGCCATCAGTGACAGGGCGGACGAAAAACTGTTTTTT; cdr3_aa: CAISDRADEKLFF; clone_size: many; v_call: TRBV10-3; d_call: NA; j_call: TRBJ1-4
cdr3_nt: TGCGCCAGCAGCGTCTCGACCGAGACAGGGGCTACTCAGTACTTC; cdr3_aa: CASSVSTETGATQYF; clone_size: NA; v_call: TRBV5-1; d_call: TRBD1; j_call: TRBJ2-7
cdr3_nt: TGTGCCAGCAGCCGCACTGCGGGGGTCCGCGAAAAACTGTTTTTT; cdr3_aa: CASSRTAGVREKLFF; clone_size: NA; v_call: TRBV7-2; d_call: NA; j_call: TRBJ1-4
cdr3_nt: TGTGCCAGCAGCCCCGTAGCCGCCTCCTACGAGCAGTACTTC; cdr3_aa: CASSPVAASYEQYF; clone_size: once; v_call: TRBV11-3; d_call: NA; j_call: TRBJ2-7
cdr3_nt: TGTGCCAGCAGATCTTCGGAGACCCAGTACTTC; cdr3_aa: CASRSSETQYF; clone_size: many; v_call: TRBV12-3/TRBV12-4; d_call: NA; j_call: TRBJ2-5
cdr3_nt: TGCGCCAGCAGCAAGGGGACAGCCGACCAAGAGACCCAGTACTTC; cdr3_aa: CASSKGTADQETQYF; clone_size: NA; v_call: TRBV5-1; d_call: TRBD1; j_call: TRBJ2-5
cdr3_nt: TGTGCCAGCACCATTGGGTTCGGCGGGGAGAGCTCCTACAATGAGCAGTTCTTC; cdr3_aa: CASTIGFGGESSYNEQFF; clone_size: few; v_call: TRBV28; d_call: NA; j_call: TRBJ2-1
cdr3_nt: TGCAGTGCTGGAGGTGCTCCCTTGCCCTACACCTTC; cdr3_aa: CSAGGAPLPYTF; clone_size: NA; v_call: TRBV20-1; d_call: NA; j_call: TRBJ1-2
cdr3_nt: TGTGCCAGCAGTCCTCGCGCGGGACTAGCGGGGGGGCTGGGCTCCTACAATGAGCAGTTCTTC; cdr3_aa: CASSPRAGLAGGLGSYNEQFF; clone_size: NA; v_call: TRBV6-1; d_call: TRBD2; j_call: TRBJ2-1
cdr3_nt: TGTGCCAGCAGGGGACAGGGGGTGTCTTTCTTT; cdr3_aa: CASRGQGVSFF; clone_size: NA; v_call: TRBV27; d_call: TRBD1; j_call: TRBJ1-1
cdr3_nt: TGTGCCAGCAGCTTTCGGGGGGGGGCTGATGAGACCCAGTACTTC; cdr3_aa: CASSFRGGADETQYF; clone_size: NA; v_call: TRBV7-8; d_call: TRBD2; j_call: TRBJ2-5
cdr3_nt: TGTGCCAGCAGCAGCGGGACTACCGCCCAGTACTTC; cdr3_aa: CASSSGTTAQYF; clone_size: NA; v_call: TRBV3-1; d_call: TRBD2; j_call: TRBJ2-5
cdr3_nt: TGTGCCAGCAGTTTACAGGGGGCAGATACGCAGTATTTT; cdr3_aa: CASSLQGADTQYF; clone_size: NA; v_call: TRBV28; d_call: TRBD1; j_call: TRBJ2-3
cdr3_nt: TGTACCAGCAGCTTGGGTGGGGCGCGGCACGAGCAGTACTTC; cdr3_aa: CTSSLGGARHEQYF; clone_size: NA; v_call: TRBV5-6; d_call: NA; j_call: TRBJ2-7
cdr3_nt: TGTGCCAGCAGCTTCCATTCGGGACAGGGATACTACGAGCAGTACTTC; cdr3_aa: CASSFHSGQGYYEQYF; clone_size: NA; v_call: TRBV7-2; d_call: TRBD1; j_call: TRBJ2-7
cdr3_nt: TGTGCCACCAGCAGAGATCTGGGGCACGAGCAGTACTTC; cdr3_aa: CATSRDLGHEQYF; clone_size: few; v_call: TRBV15; d_call: NA; j_call: TRBJ2-7
cdr3_nt: TGTGCCAGCAGCGTACGGGACAGGGGAAGCGGCTACACCTTC; cdr3_aa: CASSVRDRGSGYTF; clone_size: NA; v_call: TRBV9; d_call: TRBD1; j_call: TRBJ1-2
cdr3_nt: TGTGCCGCCAGTGATTTCAGGGGGCTACGAAAGACCCAGTACTTC; cdr3_aa: CAASDFRGLRKTQYF; clone_size: NA; v_call: TRBV24-1; d_call: TRBD1; j_call: TRBJ2-5
cdr3_nt: TGTGCCAGCAGTATGAGACTACCCACAGATACGCAGTATTTT; cdr3_aa: CASSMRLPTDTQYF; clone_size: NA; v_call: TRBV6-6; d_call: NA; j_call: TRBJ2-3
cdr3_nt: TGTGCCAGCGGAAGACTAGGGAGCACAGATACGCAGTATTTT; cdr3_aa: CASGRLGSTDTQYF; clone_size: NA; v_call: TRBV6-2/TRBV6-3; d_call: NA; j_call: TRBJ2-3
cdr3_nt: TGTGCCAGTAGTAGAAGGGCCTGGGAGACCCAGTACTTC; cdr3_aa: CASSRRAWETQYF; clone_size: NA; v_call: TRBV19; d_call: NA; j_call: TRBJ2-5
cdr3_nt: TGTGCCAGCAGCTTGGCGGGGATGGCGAACACTGAAGCTTTCTTT; cdr3_aa: CASSLAGMANTEAFF; clone_size: few; v_call: TRBV5-6; d_call: NA; j_call: TRBJ1-1
cdr3_nt: TGTGCCAGCAGCTTAGTTCGGAGTGAAGCTTTCTTT; cdr3_aa: CASSLVRSEAFF; clone_size: few; v_call: TRBV11-2; d_call: NA; j_call: TRBJ1-1
cdr3_nt: TGCAGTGCTAGAGGGACGGCGCGGGGGGGGACGACCCAGTACTTC; cdr3_aa: CSARGTARGGTTQYF; clone_size: NA; v_call: TRBV20-1; d_call: TRBD2; j_call: TRBJ2-5
cdr3_nt: TGTGCCAGCAGTGCCGGCCGCGGGTTATACAATGAGCAGTTCTTC; cdr3_aa: CASSAGRGLYNEQFF; clone_size: few; v_call: TRBV12-3/TRBV12-4; d_call: NA; j_call: TRBJ2-1